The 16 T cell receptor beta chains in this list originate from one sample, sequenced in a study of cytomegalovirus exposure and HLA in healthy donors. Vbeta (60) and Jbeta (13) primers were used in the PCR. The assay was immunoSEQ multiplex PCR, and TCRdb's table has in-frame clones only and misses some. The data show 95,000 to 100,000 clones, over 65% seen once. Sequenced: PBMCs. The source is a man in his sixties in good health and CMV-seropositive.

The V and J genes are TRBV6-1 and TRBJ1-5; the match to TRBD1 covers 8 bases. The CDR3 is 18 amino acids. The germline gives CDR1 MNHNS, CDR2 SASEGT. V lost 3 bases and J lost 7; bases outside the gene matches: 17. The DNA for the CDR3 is TGTGCCAGCAGTGATTTTCACCAGGACAGGGTGGTAAAACAGCCCCAGCATTTT. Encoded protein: CASSDFHQDRVVKQPQHF.

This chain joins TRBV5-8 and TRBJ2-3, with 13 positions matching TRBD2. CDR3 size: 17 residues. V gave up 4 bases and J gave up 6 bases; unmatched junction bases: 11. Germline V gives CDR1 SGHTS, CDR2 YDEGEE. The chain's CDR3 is CASSPSLAGGPDDTQYF. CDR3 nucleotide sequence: TGTGCCAGCAGCCCGTCACTAGCGGGGGGGCCTGACGATACGCAGTATTTT.

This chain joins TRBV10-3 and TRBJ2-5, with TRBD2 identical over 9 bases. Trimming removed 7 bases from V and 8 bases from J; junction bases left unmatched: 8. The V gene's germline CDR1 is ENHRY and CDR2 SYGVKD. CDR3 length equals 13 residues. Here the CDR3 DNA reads TGTGCCATCAAGACGCGGACTAGCGACACCCAGTACTTC. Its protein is CAIKTRTSDTQYF.

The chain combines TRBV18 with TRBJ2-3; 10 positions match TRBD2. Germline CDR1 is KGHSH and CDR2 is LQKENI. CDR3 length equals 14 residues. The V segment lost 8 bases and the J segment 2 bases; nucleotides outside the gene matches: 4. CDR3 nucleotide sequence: TGTGCCAGCCTAGCGGGGGCAATCACAGATACGCAGTATTTT. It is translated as CASLAGAITDTQYF.

CDR3 region: CASSLTLLGLVVEQFF. The CDR3 DNA reads TGTGCCAGCAGTTTAACCCTCCTCGGACTAGTTGTTGAGCAGTTCTTC. This chain uses TRBV28 with TRBJ2-1; the match to TRBD2 covers 7 bases. In germline, CDR1 is MDHEN, CDR2 SYDVKM. This CDR3 comprises 16 residues. The ends lost 2 bases at V and 9 bases at J; junction bases unmatched: 13.

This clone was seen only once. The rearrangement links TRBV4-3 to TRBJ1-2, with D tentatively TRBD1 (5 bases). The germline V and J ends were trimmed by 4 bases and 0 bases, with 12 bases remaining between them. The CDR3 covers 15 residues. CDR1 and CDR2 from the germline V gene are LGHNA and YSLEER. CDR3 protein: CASSLDRVTNYGYTF. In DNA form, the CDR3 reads TGCGCCAGCAGCCTTGACAGAGTCACTAACTATGGCTACACCTTC.

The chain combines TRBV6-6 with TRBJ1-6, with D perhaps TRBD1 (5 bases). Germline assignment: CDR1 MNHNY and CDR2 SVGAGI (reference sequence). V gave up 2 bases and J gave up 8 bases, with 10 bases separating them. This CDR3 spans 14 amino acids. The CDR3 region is CASSYAGFDSPLHF. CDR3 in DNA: TGTGCCAGCAGTTACGCAGGGTTTGATTCACCCCTCCACTTT.

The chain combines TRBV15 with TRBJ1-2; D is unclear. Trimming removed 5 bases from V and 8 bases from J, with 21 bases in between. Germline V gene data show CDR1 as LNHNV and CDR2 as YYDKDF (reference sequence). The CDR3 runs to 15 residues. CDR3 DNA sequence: TGTGCCACCAGCCCCCAAAGGACTGGACCTATAGGCTACACCTTC. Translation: CATSPQRTGPIGYTF.

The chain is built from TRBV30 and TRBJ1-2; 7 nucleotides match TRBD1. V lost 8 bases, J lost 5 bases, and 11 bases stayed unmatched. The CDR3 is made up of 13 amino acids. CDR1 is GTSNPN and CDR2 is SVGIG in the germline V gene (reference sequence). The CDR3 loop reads CARTDRDGYGYTF. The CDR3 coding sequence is TGTGCCCGAACCGACAGGGACGGTTATGGCTACACCTTC.

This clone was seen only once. The CDR3 reads CATSRERQYHYGYTF. As DNA, the CDR3 is TGTGCCACCAGCAGAGAAAGACAGTACCACTATGGCTACACCTTC. This chain links TRBV15 with TRBJ1-2; TRBD1 is a possible D gene (5 bases). The CDR3 extends over 15 amino acids. Germline-derived CDR1 and CDR2 are LNHNV and YYDKDF (reference sequence). Trimming took off 0 bases at V and 3 bases at J, with 11 bases between the two ends.

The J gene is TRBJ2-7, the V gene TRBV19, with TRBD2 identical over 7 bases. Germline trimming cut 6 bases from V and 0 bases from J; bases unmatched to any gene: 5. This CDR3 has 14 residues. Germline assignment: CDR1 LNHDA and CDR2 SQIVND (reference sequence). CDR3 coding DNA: TGTGCCAGTAGATGGGGGGGGAGCTCCTACGAGCAGTACTTC. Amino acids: CASRWGGSSYEQYF. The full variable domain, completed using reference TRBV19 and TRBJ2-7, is DGGITQSPKYLFRKEGQNVTLSCEQNLNHDAMYWYRQDPGQGLRLIYYSQIVNDFQKGDIAEGYSVSREKKESFPLTVTSAQKNPTAFYLCASRWGGSSYEQYFGPGTRLTVT.

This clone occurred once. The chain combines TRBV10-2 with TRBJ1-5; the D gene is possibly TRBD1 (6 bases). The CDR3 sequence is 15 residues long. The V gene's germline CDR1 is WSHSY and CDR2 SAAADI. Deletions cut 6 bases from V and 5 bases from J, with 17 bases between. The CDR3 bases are TGCGCCAGCAGACGGACAGTATCACCCGATCAGCCCCAGCATTTT. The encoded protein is CASRRTVSPDQPQHF.

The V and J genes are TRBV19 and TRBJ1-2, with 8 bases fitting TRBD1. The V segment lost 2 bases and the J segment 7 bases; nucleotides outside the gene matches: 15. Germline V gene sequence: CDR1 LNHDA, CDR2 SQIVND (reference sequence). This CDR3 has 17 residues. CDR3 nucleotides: TGTGCCAGTAGTATATACGGTTCCTTGGACAGGGACGGTGGCTACACCTTC. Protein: CASSIYGSLDRDGGYTF.

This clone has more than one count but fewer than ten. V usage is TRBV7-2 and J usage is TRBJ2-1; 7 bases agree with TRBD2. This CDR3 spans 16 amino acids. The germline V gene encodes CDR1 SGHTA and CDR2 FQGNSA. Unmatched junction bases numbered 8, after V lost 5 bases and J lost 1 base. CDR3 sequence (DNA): TGTGCCAGCAGCCCAAGGACTAGTCGATCCTACAATGAGCAGTTCTTC. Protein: CASSPRTSRSYNEQFF.

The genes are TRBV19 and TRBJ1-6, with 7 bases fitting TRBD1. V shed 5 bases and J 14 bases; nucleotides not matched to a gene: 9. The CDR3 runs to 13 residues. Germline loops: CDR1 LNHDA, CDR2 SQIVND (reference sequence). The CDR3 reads CASSPRDRATLHF. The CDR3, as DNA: TGTGCCAGTAGTCCCCGAGACAGGGCAACCCTCCACTTT.

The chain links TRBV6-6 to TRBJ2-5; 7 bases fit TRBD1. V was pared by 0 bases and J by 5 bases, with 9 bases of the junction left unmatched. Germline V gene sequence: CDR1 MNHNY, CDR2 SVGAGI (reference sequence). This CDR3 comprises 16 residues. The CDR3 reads CASSYSGGLEGETQYF. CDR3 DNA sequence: TGTGCCAGCAGTTACTCAGGGGGCTTAGAAGGGGAGACCCAGTACTTC.